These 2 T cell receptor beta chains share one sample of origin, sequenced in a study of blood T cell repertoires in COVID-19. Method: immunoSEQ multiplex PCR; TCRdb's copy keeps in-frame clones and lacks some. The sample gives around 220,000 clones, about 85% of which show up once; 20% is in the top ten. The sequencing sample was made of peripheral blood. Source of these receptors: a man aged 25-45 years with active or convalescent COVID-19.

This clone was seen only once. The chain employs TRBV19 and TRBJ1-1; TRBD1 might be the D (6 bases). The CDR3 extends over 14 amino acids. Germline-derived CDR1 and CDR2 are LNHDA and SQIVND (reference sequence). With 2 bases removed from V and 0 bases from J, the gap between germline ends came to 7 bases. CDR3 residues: CASSIRTVNTEAFF. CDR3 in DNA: TGTGCCAGTAGTATACGGACAGTGAACACTGAAGCTTTCTTT. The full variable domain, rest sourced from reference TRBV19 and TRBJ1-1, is DGGITQSPKYLFRKEGQNVTLSCEQNLNHDAMYWYRQDPGQGLRLIYYSQIVNDFQKGDIAEGYSVSREKKESFPLTVTSAQKNPTAFYLCASSIRTVNTEAFFGQGTRLTVV.

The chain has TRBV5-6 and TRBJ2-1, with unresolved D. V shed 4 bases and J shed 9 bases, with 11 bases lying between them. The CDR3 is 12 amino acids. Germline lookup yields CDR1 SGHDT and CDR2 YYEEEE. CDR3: CASSPRSPEQFF. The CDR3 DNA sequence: TGTGCCAGCAGCCCTCGGAGTCCTGAGCAGTTCTTC.